This TCR beta chain appears in the sequencing data of a study of sequential checkpoint blockade in melanoma. On the study more broadly: Randomization was 1:1 between first-line nivolumab→ipilimumab and ipilimumab→nivolumab.

The CDR3 totals 15 residues. Germline CDR1 reads SEHNR; CDR2 reads FQNEAQ (reference sequence). The V end was cut by 3 bases, the J end by 4 bases, with 13 bases between. Specified treatment: randomized to nivolumab then ipilimumab (arm A) or the reverse (arm B). Sequencing was performed with immunoSEQ multiplex PCR; in TCRdb, only in-frame clones are kept and a portion is missing. The sample has fewer than 50,000 clones, around nine tenths seen once. This sequence originates from a human donor with melanoma. This chain connects TRBV7-9 to TRBJ2-1; D perhaps matches TRBD1 (6 bases). This specimen was CD8+ T cells sorted from blood (inferred from file names), taken from a patient given nivolumab and ipilimumab in sequence. The CDR3, as DNA: TGTGCCAGCAGCTTCTTGGACAGAGAATACAATGAGCAGTTCTTC. Its protein is CASSFLDREYNEQFF. The whole variable domain, remainder taken from reference TRBV7-9 and TRBJ2-1, is DTGVSQNPRHKITKRGQNVTFRCDPISEHNRLYWYRQTLGQGPEFLTYFQNEAQLEKSRLLSDRFSAERPKGSFSTLEIQRTEQGDSAMYLCASSFLDREYNEQFFGPGTRLTVL.